Listed here are 16 T cell receptor beta chains from one sample, sequenced in a study of blood T cell repertoires in COVID-19. The method was immunoSEQ multiplex PCR; TCRdb's version includes in-frame clones alone and lacks a portion of them. The sample has fewer than 300,000 clones, around 89% seen once; the top ten hold approximately 4.3%. Source material: peripheral blood. The source is a man in his 60s who had recovered from COVID-19.

This sequence joins TRBV4-2 and TRBJ2-5, with TRBD1 matching 8 bases. The germline gives CDR1 LGHNA, CDR2 YNFKEQ. The CDR3 runs 14 residues. V trimming: 2 bases; J trimming: 4 bases; junction bases outside the gene matches: 3. CDR3 sequence: CASSQSDRGETQYF. The CDR3 DNA sequence: TGTGCCAGCAGCCAATCTGACAGGGGAGAGACCCAGTACTTC.

This chain uses TRBV5-8 with TRBJ1-2; D is undetermined. The CDR3 has 13 amino acids. Germline V gene data show CDR1 as SGHTS and CDR2 as YDEGEE. Trimming left V 2 bases short and J 7 bases short, with 12 bases between. In DNA form, the CDR3 reads TGTGCCAGCAGCTTCCCTTACTTTGGTGGCTACACCTTC. The encoded protein is CASSFPYFGGYTF. Complete variable domain (other parts from reference TRBV5-8 and TRBJ1-2): EAGVTQSPTHLIKTRGQQATLRCSPISGHTSVYWYQQALGLGLQFLLWYDEGEERNRGNFPPRFSGRQFPNYSSELNVNALELEDSALYLCASSFPYFGGYTFGSGTRLTVV.

The chain joins TRBV7-8 to TRBJ2-1, with no clear D. V shed 5 bases and J shed 9 bases, with 17 bases lying between them. This CDR3 spans 14 amino acids. Germline V lookup: CDR1 SGHVS, CDR2 FQNEAQ. In DNA, the CDR3 is TGTGCCAGCAGCCTAATTCTCCAGGCCGGTGAGCAGTTCTTC. Amino acid sequence: CASSLILQAGEQFF.

CDR3 coding DNA: TGTGCCAGCAGCTCTAGCAAAACTAGCGGGGGGACCAATGAGCAGTTCTTC. This encodes CASSSSKTSGGTNEQFF. This chain uses TRBV3-1 (or the pseudogene TRBV3-2) with TRBJ2-1, with TRBD2 matching 12 bases. The CDR3 is made up of 17 amino acids. The germline CDR1 and CDR2 sequences are LGHDT and YNNKEL (reference sequence). With 5 bases clipped from V and 6 bases from J, the junction kept 11 bases outside the gene matches.

This clone came up once. This chain connects TRBV29-1 to TRBJ1-2; TRBD1 matches at 10 bases. Trimming cost V 7 bases and J 6 bases; bases outside gene matches: 8. Per the germline V gene, CDR1 is SQVTM and CDR2 is ANQGSEA. This CDR3 has 13 residues. CDR3 in DNA: TGCAGCGGGTTCCGGGACAGGGGTGATGGCTACACCTTC. Translating it yields CSGFRDRGDGYTF.

This clone occurred a few times. The chain links TRBV7-7 to TRBJ2-1; D uncertain. Germline CDR1 and CDR2: SSHAT and FNYEAQ (reference sequence). CDR3 length: 13 amino acids. V was trimmed by 3 bases and J by 5 bases, leaving 8 bases between them. The chain's CDR3 is CASSLALNNEQFF. The CDR3 nucleotides read TGTGCCAGCAGCTTGGCCTTAAACAATGAGCAGTTCTTC.

The chain joins TRBV5-4 to TRBJ2-3; 13 positions agree with TRBD2. V trimming: 6 bases; J trimming: 3 bases; junction bases outside the gene matches: 7. The CDR3 covers 16 residues. Looked up from germline, CDR1 is SGHNT and CDR2 is YYREEE (reference sequence). The CDR3 nucleotides read TGTGCCAGCACAGGAAGGACTAGCGGGGGTACAGATACGCAGTATTTT. Translated: CASTGRTSGGTDTQYF.

The gene calls are TRBV9 and TRBJ2-3, with 7 nucleotides matching TRBD1. The CDR3 contains 14 residues. Germline V gene data show CDR1 as SGDLS and CDR2 as YYNGEE. J gave up 5 bases and V 0 bases, and 3 bases lay outside the gene matches. This CDR3 reads CASSVDRGGDTQYF. The DNA of the CDR3 is TGTGCCAGCAGCGTAGACAGGGGTGGAGATACGCAGTATTTT.

DNA for the CDR3: TGCGCCAGCAGCTTGGAAGGACAACACAATGAGCAGTTCTTC. Residues: CASSLEGQHNEQFF. The V gene is TRBV5-1, the J gene TRBJ2-1; perhaps TRBD1 as D (5 bases). CDR1 and CDR2 from the germline V gene are SGHRS and YFSETQ. CDR3 size: 14 residues. The V gene lost 0 bases and the J gene lost 5 bases, with 9 bases spanning the gap.

CDR3 sequence reads: CASSPSRASGANVLTF. As DNA, the CDR3 is TGTGCCAGCAGCCCGAGTAGAGCCTCTGGGGCCAACGTCCTGACTTTC. The genes are TRBV3-1 (or the pseudogene TRBV3-2) and TRBJ2-6; D gene ambiguous. Germline CDR1 and CDR2: LGHDT and YNNKEL (reference sequence). The CDR3 has 16 amino acids. V lost 4 bases, J lost 0 bases, and 10 bases lay in between.

The rearrangement uses TRBV6-6 and TRBJ1-1; D perhaps matches TRBD1 (6 bases). Germline CDR1 reads MNHNY; CDR2 reads SVGAGI (reference sequence). The length of the CDR3 is 12 residues. Trimming pared 2 bases from V and 7 bases from J, leaving 8 bases between. The CDR3 region has the DNA TGTGCCAGCAGTTACCCGGACAGTGAAGCTTTCTTT. It translates to CASSYPDSEAFF.

The chain employs TRBV7-2 and TRBJ1-3; D is perhaps TRBD1 (5 bases). Germline loops: CDR1 SGHTA, CDR2 FQGNSA. Trimming pared 1 base from V and 3 bases from J, leaving 10 bases between. The CDR3 is made up of 15 amino acids. The CDR3 DNA reads as TGTGCCAGCAGCTTAGATGGGGGACTTGGAAACACCATATATTTT. This sequence encodes CASSLDGGLGNTIYF.

The V gene is TRBV20-1, the J gene TRBJ2-1, with D perhaps matching TRBD2 (5 bases). The CDR3 has 11 amino acids. Germline V lookup: CDR1 DFQATT, CDR2 SNEGSKA (reference sequence). The CDR3 DNA sequence: TGCAACGGGGTAACCTACAATGAGCAGTTCTTC. Encoded protein: CNGVTYNEQFF.

This clone was seen just once. The V and J genes are TRBV6-5 and TRBJ2-3; tentative D call: TRBD2 (5 bases). The CDR3 is 14 amino acids. Trimming took 5 bases from V and 2 from J, leaving 11 bases between them. Germline assignment: CDR1 MNHEY and CDR2 SVGAGI. CDR3: CASSPRTVTDTQYF. The CDR3 nucleotides are TGTGCCAGCAGTCCGAGGACTGTCACAGATACGCAGTATTTT.

This sequence joins TRBV9 and TRBJ2-2; D is possibly TRBD1 (5 bases). Trimming stripped 1 base from V and 3 bases from J, with 13 bases between. This CDR3 spans 16 amino acids. From germline, CDR1 is SGDLS and CDR2 YYNGEE. CDR3 sequence reads: CASSVFKGADTGELFF. The CDR3 DNA follows: TGTGCCAGCAGCGTATTCAAAGGGGCCGACACCGGGGAGCTGTTTTTT.

This sequence joins TRBV24-1 and TRBJ2-2; 10 nucleotides agree with TRBD1. The V segment lost 7 bases and the J segment 6 bases; nucleotides outside the gene matches: 4. Germline CDR1 KGHDR, CDR2 SFDVKD. This CDR3 comprises 14 residues. CDR3 sequence (DNA): TGTGCCACCAGGGGACAGGGGAGTTCCGGGGAGCTGTTTTTT. Translation gives CATRGQGSSGELFF.